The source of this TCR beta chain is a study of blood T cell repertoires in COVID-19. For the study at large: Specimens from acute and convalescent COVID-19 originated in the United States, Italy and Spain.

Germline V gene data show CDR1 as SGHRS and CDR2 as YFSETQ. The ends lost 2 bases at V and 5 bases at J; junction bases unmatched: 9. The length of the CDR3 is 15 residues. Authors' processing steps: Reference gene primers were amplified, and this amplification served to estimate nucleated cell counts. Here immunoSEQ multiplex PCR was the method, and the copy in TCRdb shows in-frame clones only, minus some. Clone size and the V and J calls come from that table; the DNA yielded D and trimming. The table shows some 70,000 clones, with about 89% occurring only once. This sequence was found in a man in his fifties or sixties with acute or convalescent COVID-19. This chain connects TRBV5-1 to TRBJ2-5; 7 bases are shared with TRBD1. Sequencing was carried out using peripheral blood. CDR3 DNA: TGCGCCAGCAGCTTCGTACAGGGGATCGAGGAGACCCAGTACTTC. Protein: CASSFVQGIEETQYF.